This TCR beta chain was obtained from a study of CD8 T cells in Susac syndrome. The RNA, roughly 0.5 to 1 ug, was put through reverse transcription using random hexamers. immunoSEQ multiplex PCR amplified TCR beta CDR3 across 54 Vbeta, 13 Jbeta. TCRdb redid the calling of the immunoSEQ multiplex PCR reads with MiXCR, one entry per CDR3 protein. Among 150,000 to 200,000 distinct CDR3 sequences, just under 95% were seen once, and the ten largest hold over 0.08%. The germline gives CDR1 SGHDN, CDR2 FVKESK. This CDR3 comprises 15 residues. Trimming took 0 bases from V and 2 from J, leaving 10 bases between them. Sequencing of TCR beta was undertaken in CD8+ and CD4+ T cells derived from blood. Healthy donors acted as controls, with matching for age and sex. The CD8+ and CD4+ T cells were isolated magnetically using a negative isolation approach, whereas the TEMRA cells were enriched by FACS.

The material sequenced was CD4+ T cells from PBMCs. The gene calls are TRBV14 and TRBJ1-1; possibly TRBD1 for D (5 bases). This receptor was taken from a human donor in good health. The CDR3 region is CASSQERQINTEAFF. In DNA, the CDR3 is TGTGCCAGCAGCCAAGAGAGACAGATTAACACTGAAGCTTTCTTT. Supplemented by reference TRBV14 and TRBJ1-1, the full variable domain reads EAGVTQFPSHSVIEKGQTVTLRCDPISGHDNLYWYRRVMGKEIKFLLHFVKESKQDESGMPNNRFLAERTGGTYSTLKVQPAELEDSGVYFCASSQERQINTEAFFGQGTRLTVV.